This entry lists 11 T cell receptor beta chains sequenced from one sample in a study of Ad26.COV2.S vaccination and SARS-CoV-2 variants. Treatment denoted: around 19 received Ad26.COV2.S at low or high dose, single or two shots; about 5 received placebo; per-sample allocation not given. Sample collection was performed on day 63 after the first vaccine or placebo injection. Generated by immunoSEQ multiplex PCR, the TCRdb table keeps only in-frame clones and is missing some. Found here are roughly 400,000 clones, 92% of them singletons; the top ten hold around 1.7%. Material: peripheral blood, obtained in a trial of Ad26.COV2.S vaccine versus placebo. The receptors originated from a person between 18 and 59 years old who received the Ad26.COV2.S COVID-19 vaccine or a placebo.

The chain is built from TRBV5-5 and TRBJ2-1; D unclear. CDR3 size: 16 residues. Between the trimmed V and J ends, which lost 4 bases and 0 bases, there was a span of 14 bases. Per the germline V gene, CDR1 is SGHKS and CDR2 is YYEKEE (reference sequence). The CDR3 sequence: CASSPGVPNSYNEQFF. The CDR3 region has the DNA TGTGCCAGCAGCCCGGGCGTACCGAACTCCTACAATGAGCAGTTCTTC.

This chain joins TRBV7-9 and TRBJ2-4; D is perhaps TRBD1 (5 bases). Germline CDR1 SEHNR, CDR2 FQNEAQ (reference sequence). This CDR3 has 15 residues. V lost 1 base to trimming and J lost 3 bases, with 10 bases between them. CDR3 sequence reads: CASSLVRVGKNIQYF. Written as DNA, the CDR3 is TGTGCCAGCAGCTTAGTCAGGGTGGGCAAAAACATTCAGTACTTC. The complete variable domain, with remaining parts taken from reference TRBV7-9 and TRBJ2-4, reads DTGVSQNPRHKITKRGQNVTFRCDPISEHNRLYWYRQTLGQGPEFLTYFQNEAQLEKSRLLSDRFSAERPKGSFSTLEIQRTEQGDSAMYLCASSLVRVGKNIQYFGAGTRLSVL.

DNA for the CDR3: TGCGCCAGCAGCCAAGAGGCTAGCGGGGGAACAGATACGCAGTATTTT. This codes for CASSQEASGGTDTQYF. This chain links TRBV4-3 with TRBJ2-3; 10 nucleotides line up with TRBD2. Germline loops: CDR1 LGHNA, CDR2 YSLEER. J lost 3 bases, V lost 0 bases, and 3 bases had no gene match. The CDR3 is 16 residues long.

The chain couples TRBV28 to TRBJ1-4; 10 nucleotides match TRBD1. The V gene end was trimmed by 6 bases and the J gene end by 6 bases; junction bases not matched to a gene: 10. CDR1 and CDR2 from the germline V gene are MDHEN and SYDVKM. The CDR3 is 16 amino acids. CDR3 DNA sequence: TGTGCCAGCAGGCCATCTCCCGGGACAGGGGATGAAAAACTGTTTTTT. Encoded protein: CASRPSPGTGDEKLFF.

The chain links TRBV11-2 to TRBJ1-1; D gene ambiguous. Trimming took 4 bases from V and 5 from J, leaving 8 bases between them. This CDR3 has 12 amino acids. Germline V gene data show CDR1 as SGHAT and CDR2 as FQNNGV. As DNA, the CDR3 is TGTGCCAGCAGCTACACGGGAACTGAAGCTTTCTTT. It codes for CASSYTGTEAFF.

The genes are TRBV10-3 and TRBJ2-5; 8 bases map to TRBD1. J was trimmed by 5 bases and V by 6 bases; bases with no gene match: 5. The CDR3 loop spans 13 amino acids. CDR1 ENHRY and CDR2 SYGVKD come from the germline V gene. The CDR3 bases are TGTGCCATCAGGCAGGGGGCTGCGGAGACCCAGTACTTC. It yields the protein CAIRQGAAETQYF.

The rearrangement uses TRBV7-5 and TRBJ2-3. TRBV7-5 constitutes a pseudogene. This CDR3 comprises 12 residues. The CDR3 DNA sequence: TGTGCCAGAAGCTTAGTGGGAGATACGCAGTATTTT. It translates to CARSLVGDTQYF.

This CDR3 is CASSSRGWGYTF. CDR3 in DNA: TGTGCCAGTAGTTCCCGGGGTTGGGGCTACACCTTC. The chain uses TRBV19 and TRBJ1-2, with D hard to call. Germline V gene data show CDR1 as LNHDA and CDR2 as SQIVND (reference sequence). Trimming stripped 5 bases from V and 8 bases from J, with 12 bases between. CDR3 length: 12 residues.

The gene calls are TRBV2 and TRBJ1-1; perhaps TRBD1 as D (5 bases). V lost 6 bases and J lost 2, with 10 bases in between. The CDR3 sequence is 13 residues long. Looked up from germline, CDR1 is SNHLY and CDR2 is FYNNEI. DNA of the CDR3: TGTGCCAGCAGCGGGGCAGCAAACACTGAAGCTTTCTTT. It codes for CASSGAANTEAFF.

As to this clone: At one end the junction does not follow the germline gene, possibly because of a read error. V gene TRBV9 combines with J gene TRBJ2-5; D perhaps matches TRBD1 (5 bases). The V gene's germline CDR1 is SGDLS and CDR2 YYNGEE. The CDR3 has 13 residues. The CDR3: CASSVGGAESQYF. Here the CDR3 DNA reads TGTGCCAGCAGCGTAGGTGGGGCAGAGAGCCAGTACTTC.

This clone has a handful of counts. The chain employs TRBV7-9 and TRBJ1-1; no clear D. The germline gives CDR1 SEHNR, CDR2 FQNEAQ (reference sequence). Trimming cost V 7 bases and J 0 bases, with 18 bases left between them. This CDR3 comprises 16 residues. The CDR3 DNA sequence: TGTGCCAGCACCTCAGCTCGGGCAGATATGAACACTGAAGCTTTCTTT. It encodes CASTSARADMNTEAFF.